The T cell receptor beta chain under discussion was sequenced for a study of cytomegalovirus exposure and HLA in healthy donors. Background on the study: There were tens of millions of unique TCRs (from HLA-typed donors) in an early data release.

This clone was seen a handful of times. The CDR3 runs to 17 residues. With V trimmed by 4 bases and J by 1 base, 9 bases remained unmatched. Germline V gene lookup returns CDR1 KGHSH and CDR2 LQKENI. Both 60 Vbeta primers and 13 Jbeta primers went into the PCR. Here immunoSEQ multiplex PCR was the method, and the copy in TCRdb shows in-frame clones only, minus some. The sample lists about 110,000 clones; roughly three quarters were seen once. The chain employs TRBV18 and TRBJ2-7; the match to TRBD2 covers 11 bases. The clonotype originates from a woman in her late teens or twenties in good health and CMV-seropositive. The sequencing sample was made of PBMCs. CDR3 residues: CASSQSTSGARSYEQYF. As DNA, the CDR3 is TGTGCCAGCTCACAATCGACTAGCGGGGCACGATCCTACGAGCAGTACTTC.